The 4 T cell receptor beta chains below all came from one sample that was sequenced in a study of blood T cell repertoires in COVID-19. Profiling relied on immunoSEQ multiplex PCR, and the TCRdb table lists in-frame clones only, not all of them. The sample yields around 700,000 clones, 75% to 90% seen once. The sample consisted of peripheral blood. All receptors derive from a woman aged 18-29 years with acute or convalescent COVID-19.

This chain joins TRBV2 and TRBJ2-2; D is unclear. The germline gives CDR1 SNHLY, CDR2 FYNNEI. The V and J ends lost 2 bases and 1 base respectively, with 8 bases between them. The CDR3 runs 15 residues. The CDR3 sequence is CASSENSLNTGELFF. DNA of the CDR3: TGTGCCAGCAGTGAAAACAGTTTGAACACCGGGGAGCTGTTTTTT.

For this clone: At one of its ends the junction is not consistent with the germline gene, which may arise from a read error. This chain connects TRBV7-3 to TRBJ1-6; maybe TRBD1 (6 bases). The germline V gene has CDR1 SGHTA and CDR2 FQGTGA. The CDR3 totals 14 residues. The DNA of the CDR3 is TGTGCCAGCAGCCTTGGACAGTATACTTCACCCCTCCACTTT. Translated: CASSLGQYTSPLHF.

V is TRBV6-5 and J is TRBJ2-4, with 7 bases matching TRBD2. CDR1 and CDR2 from the germline V gene are MNHEY and SVGAGI. The CDR3 runs to 15 residues. After removal of 9 bases from V and 0 bases from J, the junction contained 8 bases not matched to a gene. The CDR3 nucleotides are TGTGCCAGTGGGGGGGGTTCGGCAGCCAAAAACATTCAGTACTTC. Translated, it gives CASGGGSAAKNIQYF.

The sample holds a few counts of this clone. The V gene is TRBV5-1, the J gene TRBJ1-1, with D unresolved. V lost 0 bases and J 0 bases, leaving 9 bases between the germline ends. Germline CDR1 is SGHRS and CDR2 is YFSETQ. The CDR3 consists of 15 residues. The CDR3 sequence is CASSLDRIMNTEAFF. DNA for the CDR3: TGCGCCAGCAGCTTGGACAGAATTATGAACACTGAAGCTTTCTTT.